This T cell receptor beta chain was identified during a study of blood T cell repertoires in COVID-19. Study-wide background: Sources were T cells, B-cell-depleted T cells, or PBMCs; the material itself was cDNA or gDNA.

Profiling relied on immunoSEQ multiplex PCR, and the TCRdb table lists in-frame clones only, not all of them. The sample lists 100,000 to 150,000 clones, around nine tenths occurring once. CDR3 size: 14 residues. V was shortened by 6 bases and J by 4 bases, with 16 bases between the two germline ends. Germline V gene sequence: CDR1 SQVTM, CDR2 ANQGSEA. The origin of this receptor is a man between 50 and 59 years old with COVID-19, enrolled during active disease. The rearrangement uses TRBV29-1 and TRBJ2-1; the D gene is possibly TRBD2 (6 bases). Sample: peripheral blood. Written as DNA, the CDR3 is TGCAGCGTCGGTAGGGACTTTTCGTACAATGAGCAGTTCTTC. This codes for CSVGRDFSYNEQFF.